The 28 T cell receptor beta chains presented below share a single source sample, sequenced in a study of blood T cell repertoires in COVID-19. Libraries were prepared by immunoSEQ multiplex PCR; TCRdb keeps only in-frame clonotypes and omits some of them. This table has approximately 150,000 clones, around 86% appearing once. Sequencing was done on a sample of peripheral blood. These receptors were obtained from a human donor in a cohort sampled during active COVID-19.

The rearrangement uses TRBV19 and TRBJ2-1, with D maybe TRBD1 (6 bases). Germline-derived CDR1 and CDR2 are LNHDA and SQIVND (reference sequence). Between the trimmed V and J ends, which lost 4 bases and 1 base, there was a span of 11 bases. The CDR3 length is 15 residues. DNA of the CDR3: TGTGCCAGTAGTAGAGCAGGACAGTCCTACAATGAGCAGTTCTTC. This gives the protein CASSRAGQSYNEQFF.

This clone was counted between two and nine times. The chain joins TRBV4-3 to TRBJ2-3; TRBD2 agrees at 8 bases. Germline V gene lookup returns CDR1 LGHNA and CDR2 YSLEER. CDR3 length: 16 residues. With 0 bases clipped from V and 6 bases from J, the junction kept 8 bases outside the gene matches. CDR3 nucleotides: TGCGCCAGCAGCCAAGAGTATCAGGGCGGGAGGGATACGCAGTATTTT. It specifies CASSQEYQGGRDTQYF.

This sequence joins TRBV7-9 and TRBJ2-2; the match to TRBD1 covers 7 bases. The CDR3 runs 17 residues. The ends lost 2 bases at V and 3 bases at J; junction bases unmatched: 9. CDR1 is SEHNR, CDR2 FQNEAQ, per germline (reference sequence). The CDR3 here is CASSLKGQQTHTGELFF. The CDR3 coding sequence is TGTGCCAGCAGCTTAAAGGGACAGCAAACTCACACCGGGGAGCTGTTTTTT.

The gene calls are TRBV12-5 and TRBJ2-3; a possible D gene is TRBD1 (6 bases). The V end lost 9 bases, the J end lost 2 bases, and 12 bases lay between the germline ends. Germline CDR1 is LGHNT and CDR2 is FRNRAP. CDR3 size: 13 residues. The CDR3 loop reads CASNRADTDTQYF. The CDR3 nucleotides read TGTGCTAGCAACAGGGCTGACACAGATACGCAGTATTTT.

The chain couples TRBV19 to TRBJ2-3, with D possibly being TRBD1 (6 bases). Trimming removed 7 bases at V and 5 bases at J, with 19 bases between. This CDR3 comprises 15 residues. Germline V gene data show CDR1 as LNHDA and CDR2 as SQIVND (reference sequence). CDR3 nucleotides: TGTGCCAGTAACCCCCGAGGGGGATCAGGAGATACGCAGTATTTT. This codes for CASNPRGGSGDTQYF.

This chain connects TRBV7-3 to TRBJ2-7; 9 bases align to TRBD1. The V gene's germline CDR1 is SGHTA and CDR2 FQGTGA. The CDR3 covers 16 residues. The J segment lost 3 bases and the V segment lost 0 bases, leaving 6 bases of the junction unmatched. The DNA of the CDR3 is TGTGCCAGCAGCTTAACGGGGACAGGGTTGGGCTACGAGCAGTACTTC. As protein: CASSLTGTGLGYEQYF.

The CDR3 coding sequence is TGCAGCGTTGGGCGGAGGGAAGAGACCCAGTACTTC. Protein product: CSVGRREETQYF. The chain is built from TRBV29-1 and TRBJ2-5; D might be TRBD2 (6 bases). V lost 4 bases and J 3 bases, leaving 9 bases between the germline ends. Germline CDR1 SQVTM, CDR2 ANQGSEA. There are 12 residues in the CDR3.

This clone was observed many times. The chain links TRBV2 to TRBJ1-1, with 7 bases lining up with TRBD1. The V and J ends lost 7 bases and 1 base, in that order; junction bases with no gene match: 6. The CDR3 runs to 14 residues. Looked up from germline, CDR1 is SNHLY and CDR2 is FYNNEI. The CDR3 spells CASILGQPNTEAFF. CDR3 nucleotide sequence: TGTGCCAGCATCCTGGGACAGCCGAACACTGAAGCTTTCTTT.

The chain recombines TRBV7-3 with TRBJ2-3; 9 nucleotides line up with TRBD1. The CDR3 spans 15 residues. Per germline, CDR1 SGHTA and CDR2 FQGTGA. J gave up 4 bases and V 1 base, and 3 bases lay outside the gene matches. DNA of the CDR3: TGTGCCAGCAGCTTAATGGGACAGGGTTCAGATACGCAGTATTTT. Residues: CASSLMGQGSDTQYF.

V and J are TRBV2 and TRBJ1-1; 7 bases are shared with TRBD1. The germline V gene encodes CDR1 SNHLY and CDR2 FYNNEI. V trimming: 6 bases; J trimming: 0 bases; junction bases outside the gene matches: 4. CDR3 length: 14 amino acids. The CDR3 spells CASRVQGLNTEAFF. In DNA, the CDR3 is TGTGCCAGCAGAGTACAGGGGTTGAACACTGAAGCTTTCTTT.

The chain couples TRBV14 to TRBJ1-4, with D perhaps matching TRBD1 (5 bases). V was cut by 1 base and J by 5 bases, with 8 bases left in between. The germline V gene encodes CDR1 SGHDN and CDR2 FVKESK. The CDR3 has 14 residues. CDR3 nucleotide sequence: TGTGCCAGCAGCCAAGGGGGCTTAAATGAAAAACTGTTTTTT. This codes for CASSQGGLNEKLFF.

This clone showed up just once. Here the CDR3 DNA reads TGTGCCAGCAGCTGGAGGTCTTCAACTAATGAAAAACTGTTTTTT. Translation gives CASSWRSSTNEKLFF. The chain couples TRBV3-1 (or the pseudogene TRBV3-2) to TRBJ1-4; D remains ambiguous. V was cut by 5 bases and J by 0 bases, with 10 bases left in between. Germline lookup yields CDR1 LGHDT and CDR2 YNNKEL (reference sequence). This CDR3 is 15 amino acids long.

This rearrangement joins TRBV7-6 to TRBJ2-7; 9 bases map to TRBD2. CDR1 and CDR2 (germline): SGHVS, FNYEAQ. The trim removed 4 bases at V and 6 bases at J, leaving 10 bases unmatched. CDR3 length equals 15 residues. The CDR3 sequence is CASSSGAGGSLEQYF. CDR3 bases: TGTGCCAGCAGCTCTGGAGCGGGAGGATCTCTCGAGCAGTACTTC.

CDR3 DNA sequence: TGTGCCAGTACTCTCCGGGGAAGTCAGCCCCAGCATTTT. Translating it yields CASTLRGSQPQHF. V is TRBV19 and J is TRBJ1-5; D unclear. V lost 7 bases to trimming and J lost 6 bases, with 13 bases between them. Germline V gene data show CDR1 as LNHDA and CDR2 as SQIVND (reference sequence). CDR3 length equals 13 residues.

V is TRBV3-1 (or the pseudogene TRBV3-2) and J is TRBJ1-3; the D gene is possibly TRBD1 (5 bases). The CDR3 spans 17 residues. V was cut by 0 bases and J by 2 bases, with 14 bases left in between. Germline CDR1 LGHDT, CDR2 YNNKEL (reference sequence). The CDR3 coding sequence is TGTGCCAGCAGCCAAGATCCAAGGACACCGGCTGGAAACACCATATATTTT. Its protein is CASSQDPRTPAGNTIYF.

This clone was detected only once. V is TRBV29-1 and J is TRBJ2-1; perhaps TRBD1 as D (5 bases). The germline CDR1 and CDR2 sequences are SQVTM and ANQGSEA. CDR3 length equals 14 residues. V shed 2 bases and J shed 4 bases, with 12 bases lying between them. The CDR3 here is CSVEKGKGYNEQFF. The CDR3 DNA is TGCAGCGTTGAAAAGGGAAAGGGGTACAATGAGCAGTTCTTC.

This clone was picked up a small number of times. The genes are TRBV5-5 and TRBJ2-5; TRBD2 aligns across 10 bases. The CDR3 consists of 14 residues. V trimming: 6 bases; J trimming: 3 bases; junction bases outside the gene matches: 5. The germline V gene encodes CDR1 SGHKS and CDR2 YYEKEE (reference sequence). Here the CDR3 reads CASTPGLAKETQYF. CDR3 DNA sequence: TGTGCCAGCACCCCGGGACTAGCGAAAGAGACCCAGTACTTC.

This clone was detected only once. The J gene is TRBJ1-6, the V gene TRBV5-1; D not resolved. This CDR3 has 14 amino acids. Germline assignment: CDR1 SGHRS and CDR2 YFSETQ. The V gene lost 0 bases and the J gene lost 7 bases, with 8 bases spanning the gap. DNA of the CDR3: TGCGCCAGCAGCTTGGGGCATCCGAATTCACCCCTCCACTTT. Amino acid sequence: CASSLGHPNSPLHF.

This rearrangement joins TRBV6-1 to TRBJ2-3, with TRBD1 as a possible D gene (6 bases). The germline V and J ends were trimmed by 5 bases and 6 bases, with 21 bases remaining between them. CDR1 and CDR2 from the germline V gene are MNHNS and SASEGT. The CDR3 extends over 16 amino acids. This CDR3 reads CASSQGMVRGMDTQYF. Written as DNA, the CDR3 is TGTGCCAGCAGTCAAGGGATGGTAAGGGGGATGGATACGCAGTATTTT.

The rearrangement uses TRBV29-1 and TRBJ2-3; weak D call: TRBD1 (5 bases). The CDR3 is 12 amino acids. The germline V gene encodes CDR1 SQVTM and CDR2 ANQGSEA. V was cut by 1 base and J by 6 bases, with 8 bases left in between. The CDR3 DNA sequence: TGCAGCGTTGAAGGACAGATTGATACGCAGTATTTT. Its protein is CSVEGQIDTQYF.

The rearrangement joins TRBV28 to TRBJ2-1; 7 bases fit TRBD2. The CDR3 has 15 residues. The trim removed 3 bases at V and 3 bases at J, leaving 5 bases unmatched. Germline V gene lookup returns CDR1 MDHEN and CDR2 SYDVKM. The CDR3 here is CASSFGGLDYNEQFF. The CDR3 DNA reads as TGTGCCAGCAGTTTCGGCGGACTAGACTACAATGAGCAGTTCTTC.

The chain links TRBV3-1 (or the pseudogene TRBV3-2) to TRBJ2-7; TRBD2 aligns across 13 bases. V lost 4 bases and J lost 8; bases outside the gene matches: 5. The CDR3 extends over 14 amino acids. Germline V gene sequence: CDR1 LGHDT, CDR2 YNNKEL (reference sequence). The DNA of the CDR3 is TGTGCCAGCAGCCCCGGACTAGCGGGAGTTAAGCAGTACTTC. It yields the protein CASSPGLAGVKQYF.

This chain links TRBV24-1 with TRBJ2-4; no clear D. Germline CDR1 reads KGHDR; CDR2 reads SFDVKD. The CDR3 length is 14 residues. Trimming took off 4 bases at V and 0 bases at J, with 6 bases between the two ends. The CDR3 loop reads CATSESGAKNIQYF. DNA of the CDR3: TGTGCCACCAGTGAATCAGGAGCCAAAAACATTCAGTACTTC.

The CDR3 region has the DNA TGTGCCAGCAGTTTACTGGGCACAGGGGGCATAACGCAGTATTTT. Translation gives CASSLLGTGGITQYF. The chain uses TRBV28 and TRBJ2-3; TRBD1 matches 9 bases. The CDR3 spans 15 residues. V trimming: 2 bases; J trimming: 9 bases; junction bases outside the gene matches: 9. Germline assignment: CDR1 MDHEN and CDR2 SYDVKM.

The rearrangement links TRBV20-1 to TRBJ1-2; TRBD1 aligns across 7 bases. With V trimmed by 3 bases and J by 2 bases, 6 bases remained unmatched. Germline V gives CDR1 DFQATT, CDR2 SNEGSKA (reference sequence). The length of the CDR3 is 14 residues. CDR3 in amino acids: CSASLWDSNYGYTF. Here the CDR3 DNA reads TGCAGTGCTAGTTTATGGGACAGCAACTATGGCTACACCTTC.

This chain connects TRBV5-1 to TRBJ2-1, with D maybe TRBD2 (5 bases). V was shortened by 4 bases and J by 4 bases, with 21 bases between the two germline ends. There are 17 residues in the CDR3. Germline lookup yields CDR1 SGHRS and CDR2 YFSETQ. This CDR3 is CASSQMTWSAEYNEQFF. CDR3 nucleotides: TGCGCCAGCAGCCAGATGACTTGGTCAGCGGAGTACAATGAGCAGTTCTTC.

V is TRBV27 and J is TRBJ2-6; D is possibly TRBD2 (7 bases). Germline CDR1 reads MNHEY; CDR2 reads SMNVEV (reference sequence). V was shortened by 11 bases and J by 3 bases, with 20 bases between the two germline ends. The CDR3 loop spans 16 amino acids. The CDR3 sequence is CARLTRGACGANVLTF. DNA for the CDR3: TGTGCCCGCTTGACCCGGGGGGCATGTGGGGCCAACGTCCTGACTTTC.

The CDR3 DNA reads as TGCGCCAGCAGCCAAGTCCCAACGGGACTACCCAATGAGCAGTTCTTC. Its translation: CASSQVPTGLPNEQFF. This chain links TRBV4-1 with TRBJ2-1; 7 bases fit TRBD2. CDR3 length: 16 amino acids. With 1 base clipped from V and 6 bases from J, the junction kept 9 bases outside the gene matches. Per the germline V gene, CDR1 is MGHRA and CDR2 is YSYEKL.